This T cell receptor (beta chain) was profiled in a study of memory CD4+ T cells and cytomegalovirus serostatus (dated by TCRdb to about 2019). At the level of the whole study: A total of some 33 healthy Belgian adults, of whom 9 were CMV seropositive and 24 were CMV seronegative, were included in the cohort. To replicate a published TCR-based CMV serostatus classifier, the researchers sequenced the CD4+ memory TCRbeta repertoires of a Belgian cohort whose cytomegalovirus serostatus was known.

The study at large found these results: The results were interpreted as suggesting that the CMV-associated TCR signature is mostly present in the CD4+ memory repertoire. Unlike the original study, which covered naive and memory CD4+ and CD8+ populations, the Belgian study sequenced only CD4+CD45RO+ memory cells. Of over 150 previously reported CMV-associated TCRbeta sequences, around 67 appeared in the CD4+ memory repertoires, each in one to five individuals. For CMV serostatus prediction, a median bootstrapped AUC of about 0.96 was reached with the original framework, and a median bootstrapped AUC of around 0.9 was reached with a US-trained random forest. The original-framework classifier achieved a median bootstrapped AUC of roughly 0.95 with a 95% CI of 0.76-1.00 on the Belgian cohort.

Genomic DNA was extracted from sorted cells with the Quick-DNA Microprep Kit. TCRbeta DNA was amplified with the immunoSEQ hsTCRbeta kit following the manufacturer's protocol. An Illumina MiSeq instrument was used to sequence the TCRbeta libraries. Concerning the study's data processing: Once out-of-frame sequences had been removed, 2 million to 2.5 million distinct TCRbeta sequences were left, which works out to an average of approximately 70,000 per individual. Each individual was scored according to the count of about 150 previously reported CMV-associated TCRbeta sequences and the total productive distinct TCRbeta count. A beta-binomial model was reimplemented in Python, and scikit-learn random forests with default parameters were trained on US cohort data. Classifier performance on the Belgian cohort was reported as the median AUC with percentile confidence intervals calculated over 10,000 bootstrap iterations. TCRdb took this table from immuneACCESS and kept in-frame rearrangements with V and J called. Such tables lack part of the clones; where checked against another copy, unresolved V genes explain under half of the gap, and the rest is unexplained. For V, J and clone size, that table is used; D and trimming come from the DNA. The table for this sample lists some 73,000 clones; approximately 78% of them were counted only once. The ten largest clones add up to approximately 2.4% of the sample.

This clone was found a few times. There is no known antigen for this receptor. Base qualities are missing; no much larger clone stands one base away. The trim is 6 bases for V and 5 bases for J, with a gap of 11 bases between the germline ends. The CDR3 spans 14 residues, from the cysteine through the phenylalanine. The retained sequence is limited to the CDR3, 42 bases, with the frame set at the first base. Based on the germline V gene, the CDR1 and CDR2 sequences are ENHRY and SYGVKD. Single viable CD3+CD4+CD8-CD45RO+ cells were sorted as memory CD4+ T cells on a FACSAria II. CMV serostatus was determined using a Roche Elecsys assay that detects serum IgG against CMV pp150, pp28, p38 and p52. Following thawing, total CD4+ T cells were enriched through positive selection using CD4 magnetic microbeads. The samples came from a separate study whose specific focus was interrogating the CD4+ T cell memory repertoire. Peripheral blood mononuclear cells were isolated and cryopreserved according to standard operating procedures, and serum was kept at -80 degrees C. Staining used CD3-PerCP (BW264/56), CD4-APC (RPA-T4), CD45RO-PE (UCHT1) and CD8-Pacific Orange (3B5) antibodies, with Sytox blue excluding non-viable cells.

The TCR originated in an adult in good health and CMV-seropositive. Specimen: memory CD4+ T cells from blood. Recombination joined TRBV10-3 with TRBJ1-6, and TRBD1 may be the D gene, going by 6 matching bases. The CDR3 reads as follows: CAIRRDNDNSPLHF. The DNA is as follows: TGTGCCATCAGGAGGGACAATGATAATTCACCCCTCCACTTT.